These 21 T cell receptor beta chains originate from one sample sequenced in a study of cytomegalovirus exposure and HLA in healthy donors. PCR employed 60 Vbeta and 13 Jbeta primers. Generated by immunoSEQ multiplex PCR, the TCRdb table keeps only in-frame clones and is missing some. Altogether roughly 48,000 clones are present, over 60% being singletons, with the ten largest covering less than 3.5%. The specimen sequenced was PBMCs. These receptors originate from a woman younger than 45 in good health and CMV-seronegative.

This sequence joins TRBV5-1 and TRBJ2-5; D may be TRBD1 (6 bases). Deletions cut 6 bases from V and 1 base from J, with 10 bases between. The CDR3 is 13 amino acids. The germline V gene has CDR1 SGHRS and CDR2 YFSETQ. In DNA form, the CDR3 reads TGCGCCAGCAAAGACAGGATCCAAGAGACCCAGTACTTC. This codes for CASKDRIQETQYF.

This clone was counted only a few times. This chain links TRBV6-5 with TRBJ1-5, with 9 bases that match TRBD1. This CDR3 region has 14 residues. The germline V gene has CDR1 MNHEY and CDR2 SVGAGI. J was trimmed by 7 bases and V by 4 bases; bases with no gene match: 5. In nucleotides, the CDR3 is TGTGCCAGCAGTTCAACAGGGGGCGCCCAGCCCCAGCATTTT. This translates into CASSSTGGAQPQHF.

V and J are TRBV30 and TRBJ1-1; D unresolved. V lost 0 bases, J lost 6 bases, and 8 bases lay in between. CDR1 GTSNPN and CDR2 SVGIG come from the germline V gene (reference sequence). The CDR3 length is 12 residues. The CDR3 spells CAWSVPWPEAFF. The CDR3 bases are TGTGCCTGGAGTGTTCCCTGGCCTGAAGCTTTCTTT.

The CDR3 loop reads CASSVAGTGAGYEQYF. CDR3 in DNA: TGTGCCAGCAGCGTAGCGGGGACAGGGGCGGGCTACGAGCAGTACTTC. The J gene is TRBJ2-7, the V gene TRBV9; 10 bases are shared with TRBD1. The CDR3 is 16 amino acids. Per the germline V gene, CDR1 is SGDLS and CDR2 is YYNGEE. V lost 0 bases to trimming and J lost 3 bases; unmatched junction nucleotides: 6.

This chain joins TRBV9 and TRBJ1-2; D is undetermined. In germline, CDR1 is SGDLS, CDR2 YYNGEE. Between the trimmed V and J ends, which lost 0 bases and 5 bases, there was a span of 11 bases. CDR3 length: 14 amino acids. The CDR3 DNA follows: TGTGCCAGCAGCGTAGGGGGAGATACATATGGCTACACCTTC. The encoded protein is CASSVGGDTYGYTF.

This clone was picked up one time. The chain links TRBV30 to TRBJ2-3, with 7 bases aligning to TRBD2. Germline assignment: CDR1 GTSNPN and CDR2 SVGIG (reference sequence). V lost 5 bases, J lost 9 bases, and 5 bases stayed unmatched. The CDR3 extends over 11 amino acids. The CDR3 protein is CAWGHGGTQYF. The CDR3 region has the DNA TGTGCCTGGGGACACGGGGGGACGCAGTATTTT.

This clone was seen a handful of times. The chain employs TRBV10-3 and TRBJ1-1; the match to TRBD1 covers 7 bases. The trim removed 4 bases at V and 6 bases at J, leaving 11 bases unmatched. This CDR3 spans 15 amino acids. Germline loops: CDR1 ENHRY, CDR2 SYGVKD. The CDR3 loop is CAISASDRDSPEAFF. CDR3 nucleotides: TGTGCCATCAGTGCGTCTGACAGGGATTCTCCTGAAGCTTTCTTT.

J is TRBJ2-3 and V is TRBV28, with D perhaps TRBD2 (5 bases). V lost 6 bases and J lost 2, with 9 bases in between. This CDR3 contains 13 residues. The germline CDR1 and CDR2 sequences are MDHEN and SYDVKM. The CDR3 here is CASRDSLTDTQYF. CDR3 DNA: TGTGCCAGCAGGGACTCCCTCACAGATACGCAGTATTTT.

The chain joins TRBV2 to TRBJ1-2, with 8 positions matching TRBD1. CDR1 is SNHLY, CDR2 FYNNEI, per germline. The CDR3 contains 14 residues. With V trimmed by 2 bases and J by 2 bases, 1 base remained unmatched. Here the CDR3 DNA reads TGTGCCAGCAGTGAACAGGGGGCAAACTATGGCTACACCTTC. Translated, it gives CASSEQGANYGYTF.

This clone was picked up one time. The J gene is TRBJ1-1, the V gene TRBV20-1; D remains ambiguous. The germline V and J ends were trimmed by 1 base and 5 bases, with 5 bases remaining between them. The CDR3 length is 11 residues. CDR1 is DFQATT and CDR2 is SNEGSKA in the germline V gene (reference sequence). The CDR3 region has the DNA TGCAGTGCTAGAGTCGTTACTGAAGCTTTCTTT. This gives the protein CSARVVTEAFF.

This chain uses TRBV15 with TRBJ1-1, with D possibly TRBD1 on 6 matching bases. The CDR3 covers 13 residues. V lost 0 bases and J 7 bases, leaving 9 bases between the germline ends. Germline V gene sequence: CDR1 LNHNV, CDR2 YYDKDF (reference sequence). The chain's CDR3 is CATSREQGYEAFF. Here the CDR3 DNA reads TGTGCCACCAGCAGAGAACAGGGATATGAAGCTTTCTTT.

The V call is TRBV25-1, the J call TRBJ1-1, with 8 bases matching TRBD1. The germline CDR1 and CDR2 sequences are MGHDK and SYGVNS. With 4 bases clipped from V and 1 base from J, the junction kept 5 bases outside the gene matches. This CDR3 has 15 amino acids. The CDR3 reads CASSGNRGRNTEAFF. The CDR3 DNA sequence: TGTGCCAGCAGTGGGAACAGGGGGAGGAACACTGAAGCTTTCTTT.

CDR3 sequence (DNA): TGTGCCAGCAGCCCCCACACTAGCGGAGTGAGAGATACGCAGTATTTT. This sequence encodes CASSPHTSGVRDTQYF. The V gene is TRBV4-2, the J gene TRBJ2-3; 8 nucleotides line up with TRBD2. Germline V gives CDR1 LGHNA, CDR2 YNFKEQ. CDR3 size: 16 residues. The junction had 11 bases not matched to a gene; V was cut back by 4 bases and J by 5 bases.

The rearrangement links TRBV4-1 to TRBJ2-5; the D is unclear. V lost 3 bases, J lost 4 bases, and 18 bases lay in between. CDR3 length equals 16 residues. The germline CDR1 and CDR2 sequences are MGHRA and YSYEKL. CDR3 protein: CASSHEARSARETQYF. CDR3 DNA sequence: TGCGCCAGCAGCCATGAGGCGCGGTCGGCTAGAGAGACCCAGTACTTC.

The CDR3 is CASRTLQGARETQYF. CDR3 coding DNA: TGTGCCAGCAGAACCCTACAGGGGGCGAGGGAGACCCAGTACTTC. The chain has TRBV28 and TRBJ2-5, with TRBD1 matching 9 bases. The J segment lost 5 bases and the V segment lost 6 bases, leaving 10 bases of the junction unmatched. CDR1 is MDHEN, CDR2 SYDVKM, per germline. The CDR3 consists of 15 residues.

The V call is TRBV6-1, the J call TRBJ1-1; the D is unclear. CDR3 length: 14 residues. Trimming pared 7 bases from V and 0 bases from J, leaving 12 bases between. CDR1 MNHNS and CDR2 SASEGT come from the germline V gene. The CDR3 spells CASNPVALNTEAFF. The CDR3 region has the DNA TGTGCCAGCAACCCAGTAGCCCTGAACACTGAAGCTTTCTTT.

This clone has a single count. The rearrangement links TRBV5-7 to TRBJ1-2; no firm D call. TRBV5-7 belongs to the ORF category, with a function that is uncertain. V was trimmed by 7 bases and J by 4 bases, leaving 17 bases between them. The CDR3 is 14 residues long. The CDR3 DNA sequence: TGTGCCAGCGGCCAGAGGTCCGTACCCTATGGCTACACCTTC. Its protein product is CASGQRSVPYGYTF.

This rearrangement joins TRBV7-2 to TRBJ1-5; D is unclear. V lost 3 bases and J lost 0, with 12 bases in between. The CDR3 contains 16 residues. Looked up from germline, CDR1 is SGHTA and CDR2 is FQGNSA. Here the CDR3 reads CASSFVHSNSNQPQHF. The CDR3 DNA sequence: TGTGCCAGCAGCTTTGTCCACAGCAATAGCAATCAGCCCCAGCATTTT.

The chain recombines TRBV28 with TRBJ2-5; 10 bases fit TRBD1. The CDR3 runs to 14 residues. The germline V gene has CDR1 MDHEN and CDR2 SYDVKM. The trim removed 7 bases at V and 4 bases at J, leaving 6 bases unmatched. CDR3 sequence: CASNTGTGVETQYF. The DNA of the CDR3 is TGTGCCAGCAACACCGGGACAGGGGTAGAGACCCAGTACTTC. Full variable domain (rest looked up from reference TRBV28 and TRBJ2-5): DVKVTQSSRYLVKRTGEKVFLECVQDMDHENMFWYRQDPGLGLRLIYFSYDVKMKEKGDIPEGYSVSREKKERFSLILESASTNQTSMYLCASNTGTGVETQYFGPGTRLLVL.

This clone appeared a single time. The rearrangement uses TRBV30 and TRBJ1-4; maybe TRBD1 (6 bases). The length of the CDR3 is 14 residues. V gave up 2 bases and J gave up 8 bases, with 15 bases separating them. Germline V gene lookup returns CDR1 GTSNPN and CDR2 SVGIG (reference sequence). The CDR3 bases are TGTGCCTGGAGTTCAGGGGCGGGTTGGGAAAAACTGTTTTTT. Translation: CAWSSGAGWEKLFF.

The sample holds a few counts of this clone. The rearrangement uses TRBV5-6 and TRBJ1-5, with 9 bases aligning to TRBD1. From germline, CDR1 is SGHDT and CDR2 YYEEEE. V dropped 3 bases and J dropped 6; count of bases not matched to a gene: 4. The CDR3 sequence is 14 residues long. The CDR3, as DNA: TGTGCCAGCAGCTCTTGGGACAGGGCTCAGCCCCAGCATTTT. Protein sequence: CASSSWDRAQPQHF. Filled out from reference TRBV5-6 and TRBJ1-5, the complete variable domain reads DAGVTQSPTHLIKTRGQQVTLRCSPKSGHDTVSWYQQALGQGPQFIFQYYEEEERQRGNFPDRFSGHQFPNYSSELNVNALLLGDSALYLCASSSWDRAQPQHFGDGTRLSIL.